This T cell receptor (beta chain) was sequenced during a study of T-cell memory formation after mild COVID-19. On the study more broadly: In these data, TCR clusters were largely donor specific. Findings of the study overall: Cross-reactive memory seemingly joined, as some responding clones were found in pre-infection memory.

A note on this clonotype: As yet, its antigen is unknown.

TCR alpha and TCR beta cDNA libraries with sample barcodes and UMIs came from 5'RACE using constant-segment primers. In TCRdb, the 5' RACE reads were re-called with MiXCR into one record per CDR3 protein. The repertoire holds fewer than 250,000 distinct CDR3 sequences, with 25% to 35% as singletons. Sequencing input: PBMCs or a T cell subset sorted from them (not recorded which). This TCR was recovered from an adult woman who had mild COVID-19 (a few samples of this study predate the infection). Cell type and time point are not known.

This CDR3 is CAWSSTGRRWETQYF. CDR3 DNA sequence: TGTGCCTGGAGCTCGACAGGGCGCCGATGGGAGACCCAGTACTTC. The V call is TRBV30, the J call TRBJ2-5; TRBD1 agrees at 7 bases. This CDR3 contains 15 residues. The V gene's germline CDR1 is GTSNPN and CDR2 SVGIG (reference sequence). The trim removed 3 bases at V and 5 bases at J, leaving 12 bases unmatched.